This is a list of T cell receptor beta chains from one sample in a study of radiotherapy plus CTLA-4 blockade in lung cancer. Some clones are missing from TCRdb's copy, which holds only in-frame ones; the method was immunoSEQ multiplex PCR. The table has approximately 76,000 clones, 78% seen once. The sequencing here drew on peripheral blood, taken from a patient treated with radiotherapy plus ipilimumab. These receptors all come from a human donor with non-small cell lung cancer who had a partial response to radiotherapy plus ipilimumab. Some clones in this sample may be carry-over from other donors' samples. The CDR3 runs from the conserved cysteine through the conserved F or W. The order of the fields is V gene, D gene, clone size, J gene, CDR3 DNA, CDR3 protein. D genes are given only for firm matches. Part of the rows lack a size; the others show once, few, many or a class for expanded clones.

TRBV7-9,TRBD1,many,TRBJ1-6,TGTGCCAGCGGAAAGACAGGGGATAATTCACCCCTCCACTTT,CASGKTGDNSPLHF
TRBV28,.,.,TRBJ1-1,TGTGCCAGCAGTCGACCAGGGATGAACACTGAAGCTTTCTTT,CASSRPGMNTEAFF
TRBV5-6,.,.,TRBJ2-7,TGTGCCAGCAAAATTAGGGGCTCCTACGAGCAGTACTTC,CASKIRGSYEQYF
TRBV10-1,TRBD2,.,TRBJ2-7,TGCGCCAGCAGTGGCGGGACTAGCGGGACCTCCTACGAGCAGTACTTC,CASSGGTSGTSYEQYF
TRBV9,.,.,TRBJ2-3,TGTGCCAGCAGCGTAGAGGGCGGGACAGATACGCAGTATTTT,CASSVEGGTDTQYF
TRBV9,TRBD1,.,TRBJ1-2,TGTGCCAGCAGCCCCGCGGACAGGGGCGCCTACACCTTC,CASSPADRGAYTF
TRBV29-1,TRBD1,.,TRBJ1-2,TGCAGCGTTGAAAAGCAGGGGGCCGGAGGCTACACCTTC,CSVEKQGAGGYTF
TRBV5-4,.,few,TRBJ2-1,TGTGCCAGCAGCTTGGGCGGGATATACAATGAGCAGTTCTTC,CASSLGGIYNEQFF
TRBV25-1,TRBD1,.,TRBJ1-2,TGTGCCAGCACCAAGGGGGCCACTGGCTACACCTTC,CASTKGATGYTF
TRBV7-6,.,.,TRBJ2-7,TGTGCCAGCAGCTTAGAGCGAGATTACGAGCAGTACTTC,CASSLERDYEQYF
TRBV5-1,TRBD1,.,TRBJ1-2,TGCGCCAGCAGCAAGGGACAGGCTTTGGGCTACACCTTC,CASSKGQALGYTF
TRBV4-2,TRBD1,.,TRBJ1-2,TGTGCCAGCAGCCTTCCGGGACAGGGGAACTATGGCTACACCTTC,CASSLPGQGNYGYTF
TRBV5-1,TRBD2,.,TRBJ2-7,TGCGCCAGCAAGGGGACTACACTAGCCATCAATCACGAGCAGTACTTC,CASKGTTLAINHEQYF
TRBV5-1,TRBD2,once,TRBJ2-2,TGCGCCAGAGATACCGGGACTAGCGGGAGGAACACCGGGGAGCTGTTTTTT,CARDTGTSGRNTGELFF
TRBV27,TRBD1,.,TRBJ2-6,TGTGCCAGCAGTCGAGGGACAGGCGGCCCTGGGGCCAACGTCCTGACTTTC,CASSRGTGGPGANVLTF
TRBV2,TRBD2,.,TRBJ2-1,TGTGCCAGCAGTGAAATTGGCGGGAGGAGGAATGAGCAGTTCTTC,CASSEIGGRRNEQFF
TRBV6-5,TRBD2,.,TRBJ2-2,TGTGCCAGCAAACTAGCGGGAGGGGGCCCCGGGGAGCTGTTTTTT,CASKLAGGGPGELFF
TRBV18,TRBD1,.,TRBJ1-5,TGTGCCAGCTCACCGACGGGGACAGGGAATCAGCTCCAGCATTTT,CASSPTGTGNQLQHF
TRBV7-3,TRBD2,.,TRBJ2-1,TGTGCCAGCAGCTTAGGAGCGGGAGGTAATGAGCAGTTCTTC,CASSLGAGGNEQFF
TRBV9,.,.,TRBJ2-2,TGTGCCAGCAGCGTAGGCAGGAACACCGGGGAGCTGTTTTTT,CASSVGRNTGELFF
TRBV4-1,.,.,TRBJ2-1,TGCGCCAGCAGCCAAGAGGGCTGGGTAGGCAATGAGCAGTTCTTC,CASSQEGWVGNEQFF
TRBV19,TRBD2,.,TRBJ2-1,TGTGCCAGTAGTGAGGGACTAGGGACCGGCTACAATGAGCAGTTCTTC,CASSEGLGTGYNEQFF
TRBV19,.,.,TRBJ2-6,TGTGCCAGTAGGTTGTTCCAGGGAAGCTCTGGGGCCAACGTCCTGACTTTC,CASRLFQGSSGANVLTF
TRBV6-6,TRBD1,.,TRBJ1-6,TGTGCCAGCAGTGGACAGGGGGTTCTGGATAATTCACCCCTCCACTTT,CASSGQGVLDNSPLHF
TRBV6-5,.,.,TRBJ1-5,TGTGCCAGCAGTTACGGACAGAGCAATCAGCCCCAGCATTTT,CASSYGQSNQPQHF